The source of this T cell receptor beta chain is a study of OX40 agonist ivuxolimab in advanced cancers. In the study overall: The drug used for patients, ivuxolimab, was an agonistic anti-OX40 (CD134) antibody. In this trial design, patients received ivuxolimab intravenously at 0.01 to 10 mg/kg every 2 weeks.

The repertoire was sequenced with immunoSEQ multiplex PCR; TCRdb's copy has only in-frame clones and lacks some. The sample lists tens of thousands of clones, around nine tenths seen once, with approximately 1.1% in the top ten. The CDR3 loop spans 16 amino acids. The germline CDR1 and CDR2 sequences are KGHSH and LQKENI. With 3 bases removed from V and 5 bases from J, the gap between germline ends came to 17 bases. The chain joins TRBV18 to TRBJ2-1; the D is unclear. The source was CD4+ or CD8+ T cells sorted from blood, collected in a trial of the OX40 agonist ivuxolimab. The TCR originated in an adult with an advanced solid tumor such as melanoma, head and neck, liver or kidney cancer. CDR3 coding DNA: TGTGCCAGCTCACCGGGCAGCAACACCCTCAACAATGAGCAGTTCTTC. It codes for CASSPGSNTLNNEQFF.